This T cell receptor (beta chain) was recovered during a study of STAT3 mutations in large granular lymphocyte leukemia. Study-wide background: Roughly half the longitudinally sequenced T-LGLL patients had canonical STAT3 mutations. Over half of T-LGLL patients had one or more immunosuppressive regimens.

The CDR3 length is 16 residues. V was pared by 4 bases and J by 1 base, with 7 bases of the junction left unmatched. CDR1 and CDR2 (germline): SGHDN, FVKESK. With regard to this clone: The antigen remains unidentified.

General study results and limits: At least one immunodominant TCR beta clonotype appeared in every T-cell large granular lymphocyte leukemia patient. In several patients, dominant TCR clone burden exceeded STAT3 mutant burden, suggesting STAT3 mutation arose secondarily.

The method was immunoSEQ multiplex PCR; TCRdb's version includes in-frame clones alone and lacks a portion of them. In the table there are about 15,000 clones, around 90% of which are singletons. Sequenced sample: peripheral blood mononuclear cells. This sequence joins TRBV14 and TRBJ1-1, with 9 positions matching TRBD1. The clonotype was recovered from a woman aged 50 to 65 with T-cell large granular lymphocyte leukemia. Some clones in this sample may be carry-over from other donors' samples. CDR3 protein: CASSRYRGPRNTEAFF. The DNA of the CDR3 is TGTGCCAGCAGCCGCTACAGGGGGCCACGGAACACTGAAGCTTTCTTT.